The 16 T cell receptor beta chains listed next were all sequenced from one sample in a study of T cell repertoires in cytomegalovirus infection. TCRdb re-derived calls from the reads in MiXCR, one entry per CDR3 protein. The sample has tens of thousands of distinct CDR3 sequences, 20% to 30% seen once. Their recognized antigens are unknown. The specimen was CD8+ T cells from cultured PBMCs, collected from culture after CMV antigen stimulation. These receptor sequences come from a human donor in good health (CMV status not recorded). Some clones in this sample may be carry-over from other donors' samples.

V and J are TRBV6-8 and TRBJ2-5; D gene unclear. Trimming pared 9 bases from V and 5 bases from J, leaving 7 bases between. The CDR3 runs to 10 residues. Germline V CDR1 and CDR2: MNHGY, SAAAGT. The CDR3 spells CASRWETQYF. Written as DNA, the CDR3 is TGTGCCAGTAGATGGGAGACCCAGTACTTC.

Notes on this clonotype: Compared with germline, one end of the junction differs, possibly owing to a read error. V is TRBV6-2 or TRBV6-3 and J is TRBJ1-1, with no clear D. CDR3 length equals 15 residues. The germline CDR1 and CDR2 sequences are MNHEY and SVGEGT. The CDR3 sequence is CASSYSGQANTEALF. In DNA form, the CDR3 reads TGTGCCAGCAGTTACTCTGGTCAGGCGAACACTGAAGCTCTCTTT.

CDR3 DNA: TGTGCCAGCAGTCTGGGGCATAACTATGGCTACACCTTC. It translates to CASSLGHNYGYTF. The chain is built from TRBV12-3 or TRBV12-4 and TRBJ1-2, with D perhaps matching TRBD1 (5 bases). This CDR3 has 13 residues. Trimming took off 5 bases at V and 1 base at J, with 8 bases between the two ends.

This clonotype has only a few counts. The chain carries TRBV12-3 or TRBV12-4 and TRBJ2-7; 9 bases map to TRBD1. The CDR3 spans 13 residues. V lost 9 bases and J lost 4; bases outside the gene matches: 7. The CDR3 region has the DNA TGTGCCAGTTCCGGGACAGGGATTTACGAGCAGTACTTC. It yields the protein CASSGTGIYEQYF.

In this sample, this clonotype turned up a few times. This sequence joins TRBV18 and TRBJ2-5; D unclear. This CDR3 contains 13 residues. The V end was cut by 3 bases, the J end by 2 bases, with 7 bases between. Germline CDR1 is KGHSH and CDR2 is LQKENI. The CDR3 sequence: CASSPTPQETQYF. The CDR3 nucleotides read TGTGCCAGCTCACCTACGCCTCAAGAGACCCAGTACTTC.

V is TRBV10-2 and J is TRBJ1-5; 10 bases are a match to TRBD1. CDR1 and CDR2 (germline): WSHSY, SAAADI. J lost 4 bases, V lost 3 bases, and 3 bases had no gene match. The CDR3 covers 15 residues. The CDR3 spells CASSEGTGANQPQHF. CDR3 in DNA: TGCGCCAGCAGTGAAGGGACAGGGGCGAATCAGCCCCAGCATTTT.

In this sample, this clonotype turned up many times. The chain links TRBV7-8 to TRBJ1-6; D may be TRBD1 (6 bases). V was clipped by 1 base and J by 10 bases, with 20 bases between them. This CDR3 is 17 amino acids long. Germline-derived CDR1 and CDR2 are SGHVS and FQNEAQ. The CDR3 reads CASSLEAPGQSGSPLHF. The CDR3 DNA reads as TGTGCCAGCAGCTTAGAGGCACCCGGACAGTCCGGGTCACCCCTCCACTTT.

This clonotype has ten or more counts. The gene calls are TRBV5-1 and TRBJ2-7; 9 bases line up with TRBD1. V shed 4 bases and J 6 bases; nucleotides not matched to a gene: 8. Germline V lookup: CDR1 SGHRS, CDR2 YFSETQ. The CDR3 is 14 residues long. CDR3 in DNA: TGCGCCAGCAGCACTGGGACAGGGATCGGCGAGCAGTACTTC. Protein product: CASSTGTGIGEQYF.

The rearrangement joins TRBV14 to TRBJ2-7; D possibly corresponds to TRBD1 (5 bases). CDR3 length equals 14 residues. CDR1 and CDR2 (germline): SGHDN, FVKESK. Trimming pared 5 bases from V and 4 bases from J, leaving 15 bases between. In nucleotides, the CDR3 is TGTGCCAGCAGCGTCGGCCAGGCAGGGTACGAGCAGTACTTC. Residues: CASSVGQAGYEQYF.

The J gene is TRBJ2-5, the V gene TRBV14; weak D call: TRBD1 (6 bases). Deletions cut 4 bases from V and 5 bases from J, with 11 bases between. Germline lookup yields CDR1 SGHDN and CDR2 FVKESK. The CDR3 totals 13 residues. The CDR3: CASSLWTAETQYF. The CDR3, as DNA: TGTGCCAGCAGCCTTTGGACAGCCGAGACCCAGTACTTC. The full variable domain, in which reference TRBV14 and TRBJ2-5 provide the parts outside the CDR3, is EAGVTQFPSHSVIEKGQTVTLRCDPISGHDNLYWYRRVMGKEIKFLLHFVKESKQDESGMPNNRFLAERTGGTYSTLKVQPAELEDSGVYFCASSLWTAETQYFGPGTRLLVL.

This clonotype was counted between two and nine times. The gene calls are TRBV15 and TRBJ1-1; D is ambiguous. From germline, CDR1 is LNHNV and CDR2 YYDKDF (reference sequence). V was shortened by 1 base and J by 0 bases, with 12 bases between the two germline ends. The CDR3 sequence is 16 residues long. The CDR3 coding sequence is TGTGCCACCAGCAGAGCCCTGGCCGGCCTGAACACTGAAGCTTTCTTT. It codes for CATSRALAGLNTEAFF.

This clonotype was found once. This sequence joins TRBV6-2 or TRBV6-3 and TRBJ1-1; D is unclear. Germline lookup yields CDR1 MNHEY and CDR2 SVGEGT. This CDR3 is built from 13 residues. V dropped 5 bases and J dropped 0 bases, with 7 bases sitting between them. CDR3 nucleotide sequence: TGTGCCAGCAGTACGATGGTGAACACTGAAGCTTTCTTT. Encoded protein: CASSTMVNTEAFF.

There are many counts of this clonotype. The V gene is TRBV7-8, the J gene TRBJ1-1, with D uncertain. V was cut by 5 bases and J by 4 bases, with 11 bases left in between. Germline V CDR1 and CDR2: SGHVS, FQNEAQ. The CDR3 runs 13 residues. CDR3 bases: TGTGCCAGCAGCGGCCCCAGGACCACTGAAGCTTTCTTT. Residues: CASSGPRTTEAFF.

The DNA of the CDR3 is TGTGCCAGCAGCTTCGCGGACGGTTACCAAGAGACCCAGTACTTC. Amino acid sequence: CASSFADGYQETQYF. V is TRBV5-4 and J is TRBJ2-5, with D unclear. V dropped 2 bases and J dropped 0 bases, with 11 bases sitting between them. There are 15 residues in the CDR3. Looked up from germline, CDR1 is SGHNT and CDR2 is YYREEE (reference sequence).

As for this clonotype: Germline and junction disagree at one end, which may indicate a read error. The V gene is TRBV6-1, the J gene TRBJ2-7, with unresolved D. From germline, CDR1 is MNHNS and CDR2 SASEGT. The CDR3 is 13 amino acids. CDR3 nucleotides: TGTGCCAGCAGTGACACCCCGGGCCCCCTCTGGAACTTC. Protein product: CASSDTPGPLWNF.

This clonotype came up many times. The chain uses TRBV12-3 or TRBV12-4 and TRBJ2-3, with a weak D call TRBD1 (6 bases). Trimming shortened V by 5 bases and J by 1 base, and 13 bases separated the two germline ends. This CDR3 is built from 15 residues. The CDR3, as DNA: TGTGCCAGCAGTCCACGCTCAGGGGGCACAGATACGCAGTATTTT. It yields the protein CASSPRSGGTDTQYF.